The rows below give T cell receptor beta chains drawn from one sample of a study of somatic mutations in cytotoxic T cells in rheumatoid arthritis. The assay was immunoSEQ multiplex PCR, and TCRdb's table has in-frame clones only and misses some. The sample has about 4,300 clones, roughly 75% seen once. The sample comprised CD8+ T cells sorted from blood. The receptors were sampled from a woman between 55 and 75 years old with rheumatoid arthritis. Each CDR3 is given with its conserved first and last residue. D genes are given only for firm matches. Clone sizes are given selectively: once, few, many, or a class where the clone is expanded.

CDR3 protein | CDR3 DNA | J gene | V gene | clone size | D gene
CASSYDSSSGNTIYF | TGTGCCAGCAGTTATGACAGCTCCTCTGGAAACACCATATATTTT | TRBJ1-3 | TRBV6-6 | NA | NA
CASSSPRFYEQYF | TGTGCCAGCAGCTCCCCCCGTTTCTACGAGCAGTACTTC | TRBJ2-7 | TRBV5-6 | few | NA
CASSLGTSVDNEQFF | TGTGCCAGCAGCCTCGGGACTAGCGTCGACAATGAGCAGTTCTTC | TRBJ2-1 | TRBV14 | NA | TRBD2
CASGSGAANQPQHF | TGTGCCAGTGGAAGTGGGGCCGCAAATCAGCCCCAGCATTTT | TRBJ1-5 | TRBV19 | NA | NA
CASSLALSGGRYEQYF | TGTGCCAGCAGCTTAGCGCTGAGCGGGGGGAGATACGAGCAGTACTTC | TRBJ2-7 | TRBV11-1 | NA | TRBD2
CASSQAWTSDSYEQYF | TGTGCCAGCAGCCAAGCGTGGACTAGCGACTCCTACGAGCAGTACTTC | TRBJ2-7 | TRBV4-2 | NA | TRBD2
CASSDSSGVETGELFF | TGTGCCAGCAGTGACTCGAGCGGGGTGGAAACCGGGGAGCTGTTTTTT | TRBJ2-2 | TRBV6-4 | few | TRBD2
CASSGQGLRRQETQYF | TGTGCCAGCAGTGGACAGGGGCTACGGCGCCAAGAGACCCAGTACTTC | TRBJ2-5 | TRBV25-1 | NA | TRBD1
CASTGTENTGELFF | TGTGCCAGTACCGGCACAGAGAACACCGGGGAGCTGTTTTTT | TRBJ2-2 | TRBV6-1 | NA | NA
CASSIEPGRETQYF | TGTGCCAGTAGTATTGAGCCGGGGAGGGAGACCCAGTACTTC | TRBJ2-5 | TRBV19 | NA | NA
CASKILSTSGIQETQYF | TGTGCCAGCAAAATCTTAAGTACTAGCGGGATCCAAGAGACCCAGTACTTC | TRBJ2-5 | TRBV7-9 | NA | TRBD2
CASSEPSGGEGEETQYF | TGTGCCAGCAGTGAACCGTCTGGGGGGGAAGGGGAAGAGACCCAGTACTTC | TRBJ2-5 | TRBV2 | NA | TRBD2
CASSATSGPAGGQYF | TGTGCCAGCAGCGCCACTAGCGGACCGGCCGGGGGGCAGTATTTT | TRBJ2-3 | TRBV7-8 | NA | TRBD2
CASSIDPYRGDGYTF | TGTGCCAGTAGTATAGATCCTTACAGGGGTGATGGCTACACCTTC | TRBJ1-2 | TRBV19 | NA | TRBD1
CASSLEMDRNYGYTF | TGTGCCAGCAGCTTAGAAATGGACAGGAACTATGGCTACACCTTC | TRBJ1-2 | TRBV7-9 | NA | TRBD1
CSARGGHSYEQYF | TGCAGCGCTAGGGGGGGGCATTCCTACGAGCAGTACTTC | TRBJ2-7 | TRBV29-1 | NA | NA
CASSLLGQGSYEQYF | TGTGCCAGCAGTTTGCTAGGACAGGGATCCTACGAGCAGTACTTC | TRBJ2-7 | TRBV27 | few | TRBD1
CASSLVEGAGDTQYF | TGTGCCAGCAGCTTGGTGGAAGGGGCAGGAGATACGCAGTATTTT | TRBJ2-3 | TRBV5-4 | once | NA
CASSYPGFQETQYF | TGTGCCAGTAGCTATCCAGGCTTCCAAGAGACCCAGTACTTC | TRBJ2-5 | TRBV19 | NA | NA
CASRRRGGTDTQYF | TGTGCCAGCAGAAGGCGGGGGGGAACAGATACGCAGTATTTT | TRBJ2-3 | TRBV6-5 | NA | TRBD2
CASSYGGSRTDTQYF | TGTGCCAGCAGTTATGGCGGCTCCCGCACAGATACGCAGTATTTT | TRBJ2-3 | TRBV6-5 | NA | NA
CASSSIHGDTEAFF | TGTGCCAGCAGTTCCATCCACGGGGACACTGAAGCTTTCTTT | TRBJ1-1 | TRBV27 | NA | NA
CASSGGLAGSGELFF | TGTGCCAGCAGCGGGGGACTAGCGGGCTCCGGGGAGCTGTTTTTT | TRBJ2-2 | TRBV9 | NA | TRBD2
CASSLRNSDTQYF | TGTGCCAGCAGTTTGCGGAACTCAGATACGCAGTATTTT | TRBJ2-3 | TRBV6-5 | NA | NA
CASSDRLAGDYEQYF | TGTGCCAGCAGCGACCGACTAGCGGGAGACTACGAGCAGTACTTC | TRBJ2-7 | TRBV7-2 | few | TRBD2
CASSDSRLAGTNNEQFF | TGTGCCAGCAGTGACTCGCGGCTAGCGGGGACAAACAATGAGCAGTTCTTC | TRBJ2-1 | TRBV6-4 | NA | TRBD2
CASSFDSVETQYF | TGTGCCAGCAGCTTCGACAGTGTAGAGACCCAGTACTTC | TRBJ2-5 | TRBV13 | NA | NA
CASSLGQDHYEQYF | TGTGCCAGCAGCTTGGGACAGGATCACTACGAGCAGTACTTC | TRBJ2-7 | TRBV5-6 | NA | NA
CASSYSSSGELFF | TGTGCCAGCAGTTACTCATCCTCCGGGGAGCTGTTTTTT | TRBJ2-2 | TRBV6-5 | NA | NA
CSVAGTGLSTDTQYF | TGCAGCGTTGCGGGGACAGGGCTTTCAACAGATACGCAGTATTTT | TRBJ2-3 | TRBV29-1 | NA | TRBD1
CASSYGVGGAADTQYF | TGTGCCAGCAGTTACGGGGTCGGGGGGGCCGCAGATACGCAGTATTTT | TRBJ2-3 | TRBV6-6 | NA | TRBD2